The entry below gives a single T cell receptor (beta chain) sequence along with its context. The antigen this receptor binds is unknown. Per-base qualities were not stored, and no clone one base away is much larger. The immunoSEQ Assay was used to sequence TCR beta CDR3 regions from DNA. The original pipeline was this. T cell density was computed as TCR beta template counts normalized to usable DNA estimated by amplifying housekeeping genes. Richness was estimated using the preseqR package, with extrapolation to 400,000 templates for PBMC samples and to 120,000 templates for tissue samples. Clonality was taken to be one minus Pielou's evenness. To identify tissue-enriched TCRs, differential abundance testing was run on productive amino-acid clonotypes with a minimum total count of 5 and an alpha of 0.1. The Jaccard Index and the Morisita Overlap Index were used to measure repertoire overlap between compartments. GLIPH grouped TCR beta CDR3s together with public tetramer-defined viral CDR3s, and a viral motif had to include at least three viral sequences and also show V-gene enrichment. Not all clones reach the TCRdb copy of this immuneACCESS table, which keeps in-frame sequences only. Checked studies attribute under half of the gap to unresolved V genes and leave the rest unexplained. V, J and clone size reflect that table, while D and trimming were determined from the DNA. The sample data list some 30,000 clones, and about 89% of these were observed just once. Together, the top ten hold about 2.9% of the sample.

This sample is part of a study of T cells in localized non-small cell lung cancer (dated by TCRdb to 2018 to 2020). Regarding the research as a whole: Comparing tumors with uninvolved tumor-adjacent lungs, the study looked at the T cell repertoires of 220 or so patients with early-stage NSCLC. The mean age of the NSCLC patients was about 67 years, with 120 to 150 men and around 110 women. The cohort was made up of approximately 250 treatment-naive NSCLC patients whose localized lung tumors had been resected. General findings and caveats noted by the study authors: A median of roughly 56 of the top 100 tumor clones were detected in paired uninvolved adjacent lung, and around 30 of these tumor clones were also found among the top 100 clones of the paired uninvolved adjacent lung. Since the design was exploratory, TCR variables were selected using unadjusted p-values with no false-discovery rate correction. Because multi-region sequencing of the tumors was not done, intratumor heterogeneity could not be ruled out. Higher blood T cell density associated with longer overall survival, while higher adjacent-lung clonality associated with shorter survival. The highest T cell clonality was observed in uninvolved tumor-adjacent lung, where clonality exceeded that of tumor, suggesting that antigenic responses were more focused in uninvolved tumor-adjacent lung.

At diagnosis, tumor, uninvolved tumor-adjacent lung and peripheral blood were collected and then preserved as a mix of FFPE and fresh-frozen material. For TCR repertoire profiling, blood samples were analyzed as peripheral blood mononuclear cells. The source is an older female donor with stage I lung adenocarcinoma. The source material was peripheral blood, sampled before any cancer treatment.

The CDR3 region has the sequence CASSVKGGQGGTEAFF. Read as DNA, the sequence is TGTGCCAGTAGTGTCAAAGGGGGACAGGGAGGGACTGAAGCTTTCTTT. Recombination connected TRBV19 to TRBJ1-1, with 9 bases aligning to TRBD1. Taken from the germline V gene (reference sequence), the CDR1 and CDR2 loops are LNHDA and SQIVND. Including cysteine and phenylalanine, the CDR3 has 16 amino acids. Only the CDR3 portion is preserved as DNA: 48 bases, with reading frame beginning at the first base. The junction shows trimming of 5 bases on V and 5 bases on J, and the gene matches do not reach 12 bases of it.